Many counts were recorded for the clone carrying this T cell receptor beta chain. The antigen is not known. The time point: pre-sensitization, week 0. Treatment denoted: therapeutic diphenylcyclopropenone sensitization with weekly scalp DPC. Patients had alopecia, were aged 18 to 70, and were not pregnant. The CDR3 has 16 residues. Germline V gene data show CDR1 as KGHSH and CDR2 as LQKENI. V gave up 2 bases and J gave up 2 bases, with 15 bases separating them. This specimen belongs to a study of human T cells and chemical hapten exposure. Library construction involved attaching unique molecular identifiers to individual cDNA molecules, which allowed quantitative, reproducible TCR counting. Authors' methods: Between roughly 20,000 and 700,000 TCRs appeared in each sample, and the median stood at about 100,000. TCRdb recomputed calls from the RACE reads with MiXCR, one row per CDR3 protein. The V and J calls shown here were made by TCRdb, not taken from the authors' results. This table holds about 98,000 distinct CDR3 sequences, 11% found once.

General study points: TCRs at a frequency above 1 in 1000 stayed unchanged with DPC sensitization.

Specimen: whole blood, collected in connection with sensitization to the hapten diphenylcyclopropenone (DPC). The receptor was isolated from a woman aged 55 to 70 with alopecia areata. Some clones in this sample may be carry-over from other donors' samples. V gene TRBV18 combines with J gene TRBJ1-1; no firm D call. The CDR3 nucleotides read TGTGCCAGCTCACCAATTGTACTGGCCGGTAACACTGAAGCTTTCTTT. Translation gives CASSPIVLAGNTEAFF.